What follows is one T cell receptor (beta chain) and its context. The sample originates from a study of blood T cell repertoires in COVID-19. Study as a whole: Sources were T cells, B-cell-depleted T cells, or PBMCs; the material itself was cDNA or gDNA.

CDR1 and CDR2 from the germline V gene are MNHEY and SVGAGI. This CDR3 spans 16 amino acids. The ends lost 2 bases at V and 9 bases at J; junction bases unmatched: 12. Here immunoSEQ multiplex PCR was the method, and the copy in TCRdb shows in-frame clones only, minus some. The sample lists 35,000 or so clones; 75% to 90% were seen once. The V gene is TRBV6-5, the J gene TRBJ2-1, with 8 bases fitting TRBD2. Sequencing was performed on peripheral blood. The TCR was taken from a man between 65 and 85 years old with acute or convalescent COVID-19. CDR3 residues: CASSYLPSGRRVEQFF. In DNA, the CDR3 is TGTGCCAGCAGTTACCTCCCCAGCGGGAGACGGGTTGAGCAGTTCTTC.